This T cell receptor beta chain comes out of a study of cytomegalovirus exposure and HLA in healthy donors. With respect to this clone: Its antigen is not known. Mismatch with germline at one junction end may stem from a read error.

Findings and caveats of the study: A later analysis found that most CMV-associated TCR beta chains appeared HLA-restricted. The authors later found TCR association rates varying by HLA locus, with DRB1 most and HLA-C fewest. A likely sequencing artifact accounted for one observed cluster of highly shared sequence variants.

In the PCR, 60 Vbeta and 13 Jbeta primers were used. Only in-frame clones appear in the TCRdb table, and some are missing; sequencing was by immunoSEQ multiplex PCR. The sample holds some 190,000 clones, 65% to 80% seen once. The clonotype was recovered from a young man in good health and CMV-seropositive. Sample: PBMCs.

CDR3: CSSSPGSPQYF. CDR3 nucleotides: TGTTCCAGCAGCCCGGGAAGTCCGCAGTATTTT. The chain uses TRBV7-9 and TRBJ2-3; tentatively, D is TRBD2 (5 bases). Looked up from germline, CDR1 is SEHNR and CDR2 is FQNEAQ (reference sequence). The CDR3 totals 11 residues.